This entry lists 22 T cell receptor beta chains sequenced from one sample in a study of cytomegalovirus exposure and HLA in healthy donors. PCR primers comprised 60 Vbeta and 13 Jbeta primers. Data came from immunoSEQ multiplex PCR; TCRdb stores just in-frame clones and leaves some out. The table has 100,000 to 150,000 clones, roughly 82% seen once. The sequencing sample was made of PBMCs. The receptors shown here come from a male donor in good health and CMV-seropositive.

A few counts support this clone. This chain links TRBV4-1 with TRBJ2-6; maybe TRBD2 (5 bases). V was trimmed by 4 bases and J by 2 bases, leaving 12 bases between them. Germline CDR1 MGHRA, CDR2 YSYEKL. CDR3 size: 16 residues. CDR3 protein: CASSRLPGAGANVLTF. CDR3 coding DNA: TGCGCCAGCAGCCGCTTGCCCGGGGCTGGGGCCAACGTCCTGACTTTC.

The J gene is TRBJ2-3, the V gene TRBV7-2; 11 bases line up with TRBD1. This CDR3 spans 18 amino acids. V shed 2 bases and J 5 bases; nucleotides not matched to a gene: 12. Germline loops: CDR1 SGHTA, CDR2 FQGNSA. CDR3 loop: CASSLWGPGQGGKDTQYF. For the CDR3, the DNA is TGTGCCAGCAGCTTATGGGGACCGGGACAGGGGGGCAAAGATACGCAGTATTTT.

The chain has TRBV6-4 and TRBJ2-3; 11 positions agree with TRBD1. CDR3 length equals 14 residues. V was pared by 6 bases and J by 4 bases, with 3 bases of the junction left unmatched. Germline CDR1 reads MRHNA; CDR2 reads SNTAGT. CDR3 coding DNA: TGTGCCAGCAGCGGGACAGGGGGTTCAGATACGCAGTATTTT. It codes for CASSGTGGSDTQYF.

The CDR3 is CASSFWISPTSGNTIYF. CDR3 DNA sequence: TGTGCCAGCAGCTTCTGGATTAGTCCGACTTCTGGAAACACCATATATTTT. The gene calls are TRBV7-2 and TRBJ1-3, with D unresolved. The CDR3 spans 17 residues. Per germline, CDR1 SGHTA and CDR2 FQGNSA. Trimming took 3 bases from V and 1 from J, leaving 16 bases between them.

The chain couples TRBV28 to TRBJ2-7; TRBD1 might be the D (6 bases). Germline V CDR1 and CDR2: MDHEN, SYDVKM. The CDR3 consists of 14 residues. The V end lost 3 bases, the J end lost 1 base, and 10 bases lay between the germline ends. In DNA form, the CDR3 reads TGTGCCAGCAGTTTTGAGGACAGATCCTACGAGCAGTACTTC. Translation gives CASSFEDRSYEQYF.

The gene calls are TRBV27 and TRBJ2-1, with 8 bases aligning to TRBD1. V shed 3 bases and J 9 bases; nucleotides not matched to a gene: 10. Germline CDR1 reads MNHEY; CDR2 reads SMNVEV (reference sequence). CDR3 length equals 15 residues. The CDR3 coding sequence is TGTGCCAGCAGTTTCTTCGGACAGGGAGAGGGTGAGCAGTTCTTC. This translates into CASSFFGQGEGEQFF.

The gene calls are TRBV6-5 and TRBJ2-1; 7 bases line up with TRBD1. Germline lookup yields CDR1 MNHEY and CDR2 SVGAGI. The CDR3 has 14 amino acids. After removal of 7 bases from V and 1 base from J, the junction contained 4 bases not matched to a gene. The DNA of the CDR3 is TGTGCCAGCAAAAGACAGGGATCCTACAATGAGCAGTTCTTC. Protein sequence: CASKRQGSYNEQFF.

V and J are TRBV9 and TRBJ2-3; 16 nucleotides align to TRBD2. Germline CDR1 and CDR2: SGDLS and YYNGEE. CDR3 length: 18 residues. V was pared by 3 bases and J by 6 bases, with 10 bases of the junction left unmatched. CDR3 sequence: CASSARSGTSGRVDTQYF. DNA of the CDR3: TGTGCCAGCAGCGCCCGCAGTGGGACTAGCGGGAGGGTTGATACGCAGTATTTT.

This chain connects TRBV11-2 to TRBJ2-1; unclear D gene. Germline CDR1 SGHAT, CDR2 FQNNGV. The germline V and J ends were trimmed by 4 bases and 7 bases, with 8 bases remaining between them. This CDR3 comprises 12 residues. DNA for the CDR3: TGTGCCAGCAGCTCCCTGCGGAATGAGCAGTTCTTC. Its translation: CASSSLRNEQFF.

The CDR3 bases are TGTGCCAGCAAGGAAGATGAAAGGGGAAAACTGTTTTTT. Translation: CASKEDERGKLFF. This chain links TRBV2 with TRBJ1-4, with D possibly being TRBD1 (5 bases). The V end was cut by 7 bases, the J end by 10 bases, with 16 bases between. Germline loops: CDR1 SNHLY, CDR2 FYNNEI. The CDR3 contains 13 residues. Full variable domain (outside the CDR3, taken from reference TRBV2 and TRBJ1-4): EPEVTQTPSHQVTQMGQEVILRCVPISNHLYFYWYRQILGQKVEFLVSFYNNEISEKSEIFDDQFSVERPDGSNFTLKIRSTKLEDSAMYFCASKEDERGKLFFGSGTQLSVL.

This clone was seen a single time. The chain carries TRBV5-6 and TRBJ1-1, with D possibly TRBD1 on 6 matching bases. This CDR3 is built from 15 residues. The germline gives CDR1 SGHDT, CDR2 YYEEEE. The V end was cut by 1 base, the J end by 5 bases, with 15 bases between. This CDR3 reads CASSLPWRGLTEAFF. DNA of the CDR3: TGTGCCAGCAGCTTGCCCTGGCGGGGGCTGACTGAAGCTTTCTTT.

The V and J genes are TRBV5-6 and TRBJ2-7; D is perhaps TRBD1 (6 bases). This CDR3 is built from 14 residues. Germline V gene sequence: CDR1 SGHDT, CDR2 YYEEEE. Trimming left V 5 bases short and J 3 bases short, with 15 bases between. CDR3 sequence (DNA): TGTGCCAGCAGTGACACAGGGACCCTCTACGAGCAGTACTTC. Translation: CASSDTGTLYEQYF.

The chain links TRBV19 to TRBJ2-2; D not certain. CDR1 is LNHDA, CDR2 SQIVND, per germline (reference sequence). Trimming removed 1 base at V and 6 bases at J, with 9 bases between. This CDR3 contains 14 residues. CDR3 coding DNA: TGTGCCAGTAGTATAGGGGTTGCGGCCGGGGAGCTGTTTTTT. Amino acid sequence: CASSIGVAAGELFF.

The rearrangement links TRBV28 to TRBJ1-1; D perhaps matches TRBD1 (6 bases). CDR1 MDHEN and CDR2 SYDVKM come from the germline V gene. V lost 3 bases, J lost 9 bases, and 20 bases lay in between. The CDR3 is 15 amino acids. In nucleotides, the CDR3 is TGTGCCAGCAGTTTTTGGGGGAAAATTGGGGACAAAGCTTTCTTT. Its protein is CASSFWGKIGDKAFF.

This clone was seen more than once but under ten times. This chain uses TRBV7-8 with TRBJ1-3; possibly TRBD1 for D (5 bases). CDR1 SGHVS and CDR2 FQNEAQ come from the germline V gene. The CDR3 is made up of 15 amino acids. V was clipped by 5 bases and J by 4 bases, with 15 bases between them. CDR3 sequence (DNA): TGTGCCAGCAGCAAGGGCGCAGGGCACGGAAACACCATATATTTT. This codes for CASSKGAGHGNTIYF.

This rearrangement joins TRBV28 to TRBJ2-2; the match to TRBD2 covers 14 bases. CDR3 length equals 18 residues. Germline V gene sequence: CDR1 MDHEN, CDR2 SYDVKM. Germline trimming cut 3 bases from V and 0 bases from J; bases unmatched to any gene: 3. CDR3 region: CASSLWTSGGTNTGELFF. For the CDR3, the DNA is TGTGCCAGCAGTTTGTGGACTAGCGGGGGGACGAACACCGGGGAGCTGTTTTTT. Full variable domain (remainder filled in from reference TRBV28 and TRBJ2-2): DVKVTQSSRYLVKRTGEKVFLECVQDMDHENMFWYRQDPGLGLRLIYFSYDVKMKEKGDIPEGYSVSREKKERFSLILESASTNQTSMYLCASSLWTSGGTNTGELFFGEGSRLTVL.

V gene TRBV19 combines with J gene TRBJ1-6; no reliable D call. V lost 7 bases and J lost 6, with 13 bases in between. The CDR3 contains 14 residues. Germline loops: CDR1 LNHDA, CDR2 SQIVND (reference sequence). This chain's CDR3 is CASKFGSSNSPLHF. The CDR3, as DNA: TGTGCCAGTAAATTCGGGAGTTCTAATTCACCCCTCCACTTT.

This clone was found a few times. This likely stems from a read error, as it lies one base from a far larger clone. The genes are TRBV5-1 and TRBJ1-5; D is perhaps TRBD1 (5 bases). V dropped 4 bases and J dropped 0 bases, with 14 bases sitting between them. The germline gives CDR1 SGHRS, CDR2 YFSETQ. This CDR3 has 16 amino acids. The CDR3, as DNA: TGCGCCAGCAGCAGACAGAAGGGTAGTAGCAATCAGCCCCAGCATTTT. Translated: CASSRQKGSSNQPQHF.

Details on this clone: At one boundary the junction diverges from the germline segment, which might be a read error. This sequence joins TRBV9 and TRBJ2-6, with D tentatively TRBD1 (6 bases). Germline CDR1 and CDR2: SGDLS and YYNGEE. The CDR3 is made up of 16 amino acids. The CDR3 coding sequence is TGTGCCAGCAGCGTAGGGGGGCGGACTGGGGCCAACGGCCTGACTTTC. Protein product: CASSVGGRTGANGLTF.

The rearrangement joins TRBV13 to TRBJ1-6; D ambiguous. The CDR3 totals 13 residues. CDR1 is PRHDT and CDR2 is FYEKMQ in the germline V gene (reference sequence). The V gene lost 5 bases and the J gene lost 11 bases, with 13 bases spanning the gap. The chain's CDR3 is CASSPESSPPLHF. The CDR3 DNA reads as TGTGCCAGCAGCCCCGAGAGTTCGCCACCCCTCCACTTT.

This clone came up a few times. The chain recombines TRBV6-1 with TRBJ1-1, with a possible D match to TRBD1 (5 bases). The germline gives CDR1 MNHNS, CDR2 SASEGT. Trimming removed 8 bases from V and 8 bases from J, with 12 bases in between. CDR3 size: 11 residues. CDR3 region: CASAGFTEAFF. CDR3 bases: TGTGCCAGCGCAGGGTTTACCGAAGCTTTCTTT.

The rearrangement uses TRBV4-1 and TRBJ2-7; 7 bases match TRBD1. The V segment lost 4 bases and the J segment 7 bases; nucleotides outside the gene matches: 4. Germline loops: CDR1 MGHRA, CDR2 YSYEKL. The CDR3 runs 12 residues. For the CDR3, the DNA is TGCGCCAGCAGCCCAACCAGGGGGGAGCAGTACTTC. This sequence encodes CASSPTRGEQYF.